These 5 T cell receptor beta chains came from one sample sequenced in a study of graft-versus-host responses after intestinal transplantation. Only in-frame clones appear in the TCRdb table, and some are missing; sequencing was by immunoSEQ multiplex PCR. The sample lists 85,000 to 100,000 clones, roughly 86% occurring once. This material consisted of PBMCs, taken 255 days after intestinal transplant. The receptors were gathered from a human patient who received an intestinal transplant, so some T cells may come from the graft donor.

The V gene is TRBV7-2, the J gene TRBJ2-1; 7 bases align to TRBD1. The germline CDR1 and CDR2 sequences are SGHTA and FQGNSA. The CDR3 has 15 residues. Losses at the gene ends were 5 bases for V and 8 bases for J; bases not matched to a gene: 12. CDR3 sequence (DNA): TGTGCCAGCAGCCCCTGGACAGGCCCCAGGGATGAGCAGTTCTTC. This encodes CASSPWTGPRDEQFF.

CDR3 sequence reads: CASSFWGQGSNQPQHF. The CDR3 DNA sequence: TGTGCCAGCAGTTTCTGGGGACAGGGGAGCAATCAGCCCCAGCATTTT. J is TRBJ1-5 and V is TRBV28, with 10 bases matching TRBD1. The CDR3 contains 16 residues. V shed 3 bases and J 1 base; nucleotides not matched to a gene: 3. Germline loops: CDR1 MDHEN, CDR2 SYDVKM.

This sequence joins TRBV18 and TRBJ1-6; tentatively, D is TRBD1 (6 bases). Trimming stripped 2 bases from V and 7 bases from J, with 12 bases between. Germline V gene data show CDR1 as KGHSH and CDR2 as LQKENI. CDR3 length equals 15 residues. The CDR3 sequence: CASSPRTGGNSPLHF. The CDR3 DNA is TGTGCCAGCTCACCAAGGACGGGGGGCAATTCACCCCTCCACTTT.

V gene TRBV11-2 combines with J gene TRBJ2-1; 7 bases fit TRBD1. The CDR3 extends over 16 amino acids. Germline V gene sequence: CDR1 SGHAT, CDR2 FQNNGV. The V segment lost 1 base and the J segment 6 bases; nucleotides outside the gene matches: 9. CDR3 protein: CASSLVRTGALNEQFF. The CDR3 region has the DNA TGTGCCAGCAGCTTAGTGCGGACAGGAGCCCTCAATGAGCAGTTCTTC.

CDR3 nucleotide sequence: TGTGCCAGCAGCTTTGACAGGGGGCGCGGTCGAGAGACCCAGTACTTC. Encoded protein: CASSFDRGRGRETQYF. The V gene is TRBV7-9, the J gene TRBJ2-5, with 10 positions matching TRBD1. CDR1 and CDR2 from the germline V gene are SEHNR and FQNEAQ (reference sequence). The CDR3 covers 16 residues. With V trimmed by 3 bases and J by 4 bases, 8 bases remained unmatched.